This T cell receptor beta chain was recovered during a study of PD-L1 blockade in urothelial cancer. At the level of the study: At 6 weeks and at 3 weeks (second dose) after treatment start, blood was analyzed. Across blood samples, T cells had a median count of about 150,000. Study results and caveats: Expansion of tumor-associated blood clones at 3 weeks was greater in durable-benefit patients. In blood sampled pretreatment, TCR clonality below the median predicted better survival.

The repertoire was sequenced with immunoSEQ multiplex PCR; TCRdb's copy has only in-frame clones and lacks some. The table shows around 110,000 clones, with around 89% occurring only once. This clone appeared a single time. Antigen: not known. Documented time point: peripheral blood 6 weeks after treatment start. The clonotype comes from a man in his 60s with urothelial cancer. The specimen was PBMCs, collected around atezolizumab (anti-PD-L1) treatment.

CDR3 sequence reads: CSAETGGGYTF. The DNA for the CDR3 is TGCAGTGCTGAGACCGGGGGAGGCTACACCTTC. The chain joins TRBV20-1 to TRBJ1-2; D might be TRBD1 (5 bases). V lost 5 bases and J 8 bases, leaving 12 bases between the germline ends. The V gene's germline CDR1 is DFQATT and CDR2 SNEGSKA (reference sequence). This CDR3 is built from 11 residues.